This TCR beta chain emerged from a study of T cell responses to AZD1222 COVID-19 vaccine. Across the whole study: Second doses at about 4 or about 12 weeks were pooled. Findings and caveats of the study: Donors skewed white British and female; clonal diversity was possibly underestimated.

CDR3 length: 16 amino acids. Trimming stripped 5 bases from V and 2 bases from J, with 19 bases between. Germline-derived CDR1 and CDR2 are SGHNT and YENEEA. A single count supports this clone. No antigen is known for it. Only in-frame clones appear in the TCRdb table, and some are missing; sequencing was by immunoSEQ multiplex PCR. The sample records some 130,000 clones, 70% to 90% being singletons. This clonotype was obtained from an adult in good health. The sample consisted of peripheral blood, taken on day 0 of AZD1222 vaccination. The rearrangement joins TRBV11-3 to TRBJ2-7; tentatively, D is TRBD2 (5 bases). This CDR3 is CASSLPTSGSPYEQYF. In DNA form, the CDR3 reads TGTGCCAGCAGCCTACCGACATCGGGATCCCCCTACGAGCAGTACTTC.